The TCR beta chain described here comes from a study of response to subunit inactivated influenza vaccine. V was pared by 4 bases and J by 0 bases, with 13 bases between. Germline CDR1 reads SGHVS; CDR2 reads FNYEAQ. CDR3 length: 16 residues. Worth noting for this clonotype: What it binds is unknown.

TCRdb independently ran MiXCR on the RT-PCR reads; one entry per CDR3 protein. The table lists roughly 700,000 distinct CDR3 sequences, over 11% of them singletons. Findings of the study overall: T cells newly recruited by each seasonal influenza vaccination are few, the authors suggested.

The material was PBMCs from blood, obtained around two weeks before vaccination. The chain joins TRBV7-6 to TRBJ2-1; possible D gene TRBD2, 6 bases. The sequence was collected from a man aged 45-60 years who received an inactivated influenza vaccine. The CDR3 region is CASSSERGSSYNEQFF. The CDR3 DNA sequence: TGTGCCAGCAGCTCCGAACGGGGGAGCTCCTACAATGAGCAGTTCTTC.